This TCR beta chain is from a study of blood T cells in healthy people across ages. General study results and limits: Because sorting was not performed, PBMCs prevented conclusive naive versus antigen-experienced comparison.

The extraction recovered at least 5 micrograms of total RNA per sample. Germline lookup yields CDR1 LGHNA and CDR2 YSLEER. This CDR3 region has 14 residues. Note on this clonotype: Its antigen is still unknown.

Alongside a J-beta primer mix, a sample-barcoded 5' primer served in a second PCR lasting roughly 7 to 11 cycles. Template switching added a 12-random-nucleotide identifier to every cDNA molecule. TCRdb called the 5' RACE reads again in MiXCR, with one record for every CDR3 protein. Here the sample spans 800,000 to 900,000 distinct CDR3 sequences, 60% to 80% being singletons. The genes are TRBV4-3 and TRBJ2-5, with 7 bases aligning to TRBD1. With the DNA end fitting TRBJ2-7 better, the J assignment may be wrong. Sequencing was performed on blood. This receptor was taken from a man aged 25-45 years in good health. CDR3 sequence (DNA): TGCGCCAGCAGCCTCGACAGGGTTGGGAACGAGCAGTACTTC. Residues: CASSLDRVGNEQYF.